A single sample gave rise to the 9 T cell receptor beta chains below, sequenced in a study of monozygotic twins with inflammatory bowel disease. TCRdb re-called the 5' RACE reads, yielding one record per CDR3 amino acid sequence without DNA. The sample spans 150,000 or so distinct CDR3 sequences; the ten largest clones claim around 7.2%. Source material: blood. The receptor source for this set is a human donor with ulcerative colitis or Crohn's disease, or a healthy co-twin of an affected twin (not recorded which).

This chain uses TRBV7-6 with TRBJ1-5; absent DNA, TCRdb's TRBD1 call cannot be checked. Germline V gives CDR1 SGHVS, CDR2 FNYEAQ. CDR3 length: 13 residues. The CDR3 loop is CASSRGQGWPQHF.

This CDR3 reads CASSFIPGGGRGVTDTQYF. The gene calls are TRBV5-6 and TRBJ2-3; TCRdb's assignment of TRBD2 cannot be checked, as there is no DNA. This CDR3 is built from 19 residues. CDR1 and CDR2 from the germline V gene are SGHDT and YYEEEE.

The rearrangement links TRBV10-3 to TRBJ2-6; no DNA is available, so the TRBD2 call from TCRdb remains unchecked. This CDR3 contains 16 residues. Germline V gives CDR1 ENHRY, CDR2 SYGVKD. This chain's CDR3 is CAIATSAPSGANVLTF.

The gene calls are TRBV5-6 and TRBJ2-7; TCRdb's D call of TRBD2 is untestable without DNA. CDR1 is SGHDT and CDR2 is YYEEEE in the germline V gene. The CDR3 is made up of 16 amino acids. Here the CDR3 reads CASSLTGTPSSYEQYF.

The J gene is TRBJ2-1, the V gene TRBV24-1; the TCRdb D gene call, TRBD2, has no DNA to confirm it. Germline values: CDR1 KGHDR, CDR2 SFDVKD. There are 14 residues in the CDR3. The CDR3 here is CATSDRAKNNEQFF.

This rearrangement joins TRBV4-1 to TRBJ1-2. Looked up from germline, CDR1 is MGHRA and CDR2 is YSYEKL. The length of the CDR3 is 15 residues. CDR3 sequence: CASSQGSQPNYGYTF.

This chain connects TRBV20-1 to TRBJ1-6; there is no DNA to check the TCRdb D call of TRBD1. The germline V gene encodes CDR1 DFQATT and CDR2 SNEGSKA (reference sequence). The CDR3 totals 18 residues. CDR3 region: CSARDPRTTGSSGSPLHF.

The rearrangement uses TRBV11-2 and TRBJ2-2; TCRdb picks TRBD1, but there is no DNA to check that call. This CDR3 comprises 15 residues. CDR1 is SGHAT and CDR2 is FQNNGV in the germline V gene. CDR3 sequence reads: CASSLRAGKTGELFF.

The chain combines TRBV5-1 with TRBJ2-5; the D gene TCRdb calls, TRBD2, cannot be checked with no DNA. The CDR3 has 15 amino acids. From germline, CDR1 is SGHRS and CDR2 YFSETQ. The CDR3 sequence: CASSLADSYQETQYF.